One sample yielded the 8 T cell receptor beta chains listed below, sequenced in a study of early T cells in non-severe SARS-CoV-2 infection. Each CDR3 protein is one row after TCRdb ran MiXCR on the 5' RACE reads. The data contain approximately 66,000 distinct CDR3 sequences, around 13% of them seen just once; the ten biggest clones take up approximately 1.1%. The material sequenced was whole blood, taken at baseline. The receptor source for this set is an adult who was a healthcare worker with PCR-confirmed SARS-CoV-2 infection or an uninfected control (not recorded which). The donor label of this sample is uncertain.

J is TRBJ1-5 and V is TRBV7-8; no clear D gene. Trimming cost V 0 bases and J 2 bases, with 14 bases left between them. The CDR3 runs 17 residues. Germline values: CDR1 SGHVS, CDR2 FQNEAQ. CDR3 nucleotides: TGTGCCAGCAGCTTAGCAAGTACCTACGCGGGCAATCAGCCCCAGCATTTT. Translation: CASSLASTYAGNQPQHF.

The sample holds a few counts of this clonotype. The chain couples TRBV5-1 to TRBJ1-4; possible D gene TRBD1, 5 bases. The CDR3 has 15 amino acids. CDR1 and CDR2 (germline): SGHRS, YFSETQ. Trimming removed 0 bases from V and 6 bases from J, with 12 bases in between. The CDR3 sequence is CASSLVGREDEKLFF. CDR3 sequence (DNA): TGCGCCAGCAGCTTGGTCGGCAGGGAGGATGAAAAACTGTTTTTT. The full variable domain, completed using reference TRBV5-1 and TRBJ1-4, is KAGVTQTPRYLIKTRGQQVTLSCSPISGHRSVSWYQQTPGQGLQFLFEYFSETQRNKGNFPGRFSGRQFSNSRSEMNVSTLELGDSALYLCASSLVGREDEKLFFGSGTQLSVL.

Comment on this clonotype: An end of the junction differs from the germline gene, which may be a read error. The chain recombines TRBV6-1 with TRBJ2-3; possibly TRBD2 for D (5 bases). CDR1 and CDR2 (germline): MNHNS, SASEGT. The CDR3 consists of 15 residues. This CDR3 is CVSSEIGERTDTQYF. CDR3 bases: TGTGTCAGCAGTGAGATCGGGGAGCGCACAGATACGCAGTATTTT.

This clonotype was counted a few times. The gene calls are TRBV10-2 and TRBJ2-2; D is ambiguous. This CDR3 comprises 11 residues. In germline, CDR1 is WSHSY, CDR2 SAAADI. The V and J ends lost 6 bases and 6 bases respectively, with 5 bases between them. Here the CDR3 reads CASSQSGELFF. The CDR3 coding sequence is TGCGCCAGCAGCCAATCCGGGGAGCTGTTTTTT.

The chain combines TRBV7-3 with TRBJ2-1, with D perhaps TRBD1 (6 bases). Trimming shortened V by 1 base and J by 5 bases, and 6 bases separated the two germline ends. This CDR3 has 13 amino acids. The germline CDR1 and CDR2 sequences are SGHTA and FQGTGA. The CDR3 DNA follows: TGTGCCAGCAGCTTAAGACAGGACAATGAGCAGTTCTTC. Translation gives CASSLRQDNEQFF.

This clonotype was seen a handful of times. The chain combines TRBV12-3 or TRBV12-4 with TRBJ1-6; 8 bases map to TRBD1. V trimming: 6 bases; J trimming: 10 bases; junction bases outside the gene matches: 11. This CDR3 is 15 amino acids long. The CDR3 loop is CASRNGQGNRSPLHF. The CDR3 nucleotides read TGTGCCAGCAGAAATGGACAGGGAAATCGGTCACCCCTCCACTTT.

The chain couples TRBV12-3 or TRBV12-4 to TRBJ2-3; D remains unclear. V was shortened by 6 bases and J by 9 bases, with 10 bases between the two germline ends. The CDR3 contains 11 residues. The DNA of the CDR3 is TGTGCCAGCAGATTGATAGGAACGCAGTATTTT. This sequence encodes CASRLIGTQYF.

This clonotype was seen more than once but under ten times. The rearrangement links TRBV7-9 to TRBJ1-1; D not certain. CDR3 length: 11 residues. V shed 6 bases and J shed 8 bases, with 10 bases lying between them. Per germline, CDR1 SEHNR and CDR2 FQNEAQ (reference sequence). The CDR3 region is CASRQTGEAFF. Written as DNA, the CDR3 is TGTGCCAGCAGACAGACCGGGGAAGCTTTCTTT.